Below, 10 T cell receptor beta chains from the same sample are listed, as sequenced in a study of T-cell memory formation after mild COVID-19. One entry per CDR3 protein, called by TCRdb with MiXCR from the 5' RACE reads. The sample lists 250,000 to 350,000 distinct CDR3 sequences; about 16% were seen once. The sample was PBMCs or a T cell subset sorted from them (not recorded which). The receptors were gathered from a man between 18 and 29 years old who had mild COVID-19 (a few samples of this study predate the infection). Cell type and time point are not known.

This clonotype was detected a few times. One end of the junction does not line up with germline, which may come from a read error. This chain uses TRBV12-3 or TRBV12-4 with TRBJ2-1, with 8 bases aligning to TRBD1. This CDR3 region has 13 residues. The CDR3 DNA sequence: TGTGCCAGCAGTCCTCAAGACAGGGGAAATCCGATCTTC. Translation gives CASSPQDRGNPIF.

This rearrangement joins TRBV7-9 to TRBJ2-3; D unresolved. This CDR3 has 15 residues. The V gene's germline CDR1 is SEHNR and CDR2 FQNEAQ (reference sequence). V lost 5 bases and J lost 2, with 14 bases in between. CDR3 DNA: TGTGCCAGCAGCCCCCTCGTGGCCTTCACAGATACGCAGTATTTT. Amino acids: CASSPLVAFTDTQYF.

The chain joins TRBV7-9 to TRBJ1-6; D is unresolved. The CDR3 contains 13 residues. CDR1 and CDR2 from the germline V gene are SEHNR and FQNEAQ (reference sequence). The ends were cut back, 6 bases at V and 3 bases at J, with 6 bases in the middle. CDR3 loop: CASSPSYNSPLHF. In DNA form, the CDR3 reads TGTGCCAGCAGTCCTAGCTATAATTCACCCCTCCACTTT.

In this sample, this clonotype turned up a few times. This chain connects TRBV7-9 to TRBJ2-5, with 7 bases matching TRBD1. V was clipped by 2 bases and J by 4 bases; unmatched bases: 4. Germline CDR1 reads SEHNR; CDR2 reads FQNEAQ (reference sequence). The length of the CDR3 is 14 residues. The CDR3: CASSLTGTVETQYF. The CDR3 nucleotides read TGTGCCAGCAGCTTAACCGGGACAGTAGAGACCCAGTACTTC.

This clonotype showed up just a few times. The chain carries TRBV4-2 and TRBJ2-7; 11 nucleotides line up with TRBD2. Unmatched junction bases numbered 11, after V lost 3 bases and J lost 7 bases. The CDR3 contains 16 residues. CDR1 LGHNA and CDR2 YNFKEQ come from the germline V gene. CDR3 nucleotides: TGTGCCAGCAGCCACGGCACCTTAGCGGGGGGGCGAGAGCAGTACTTC. It is translated as CASSHGTLAGGREQYF.

This clonotype was seen more than once but under ten times. The chain employs TRBV14 and TRBJ2-3; TRBD2 is a possible D gene (6 bases). CDR3 size: 16 residues. V lost 4 bases and J 1 base, leaving 15 bases between the germline ends. Germline values: CDR1 SGHDN, CDR2 FVKESK. In DNA, the CDR3 is TGTGCCAGCAGCCTACCTGGAGGGGTTCGCACAGATACGCAGTATTTT. Translation: CASSLPGGVRTDTQYF.

The table lists this clonotype with a few counts. This rearrangement joins TRBV7-3 to TRBJ1-1, with TRBD1 matching over 11 bases. CDR1 and CDR2 from the germline V gene are SGHTA and FQGTGA. This CDR3 contains 15 residues. V lost 4 bases and J lost 5; bases outside the gene matches: 6. CDR3 sequence: CASSSHGTGGTEAFF. The CDR3 nucleotides are TGTGCCAGCAGCTCCCACGGGACAGGGGGAACTGAAGCTTTCTTT.

This clonotype has more than one count but fewer than ten. This chain links TRBV7-2 with TRBJ2-2, with 8 bases fitting TRBD1. The CDR3 is 16 residues long. Trimming took 1 base from V and 6 from J; bases not matched to a gene: 7. CDR1 and CDR2 (germline): SGHTA, FQGNSA. CDR3 region: CASSLGGQGASGELFF. The CDR3 DNA follows: TGTGCCAGCAGCTTAGGGGGTCAGGGGGCCTCCGGGGAGCTGTTTTTT.

In this sample, this clonotype turned up many times. The rearrangement joins TRBV5-1 to TRBJ2-1; 10 bases agree with TRBD2. Trimming at V came to 6 bases and at J to 7 bases, leaving 10 bases not matched to a gene. The germline CDR1 and CDR2 sequences are SGHRS and YFSETQ. This CDR3 spans 15 amino acids. The CDR3 sequence is CASTSSSGGFNEQFF. The CDR3 DNA reads TGCGCCAGCACATCATCTAGCGGGGGCTTTAATGAGCAGTTCTTC.

This sequence joins TRBV20-1 and TRBJ2-2; D tentatively reads TRBD1 or TRBD2 (5 bases each). V lost 4 bases to trimming and J lost 2 bases, with 17 bases between them. The CDR3 runs to 16 residues. Germline CDR1 reads DFQATT; CDR2 reads SNEGSKA (reference sequence). CDR3 amino acids: CSAKDYRDPNTGELFF. The DNA for the CDR3 is TGCAGTGCTAAAGACTACCGGGACCCTAACACCGGGGAGCTGTTTTTT.